The rows below give T cell receptor beta chains drawn from one sample of a study of beta chain features in type 1 diabetes. Here immunoSEQ multiplex PCR was the method, and the copy in TCRdb shows in-frame clones only, minus some. The data contain 150,000 to 200,000 clones, around 7.8% of them seen just once; the ten biggest clones take up approximately 0.93%. Sequenced material: central memory CD4+ T cells from blood. The receptors here all came from a woman between 40 and 55 years old with type 1 diabetes. Each CDR3 is given with its conserved first and last residue. Fields, in order: J gene, clone size, D gene, V gene, CDR3 DNA, CDR3 protein. The D gene is left open where the match is weak. Size values are once, few and many counts, or a class for expanded clones, and some rows have none.

j_gene: TRBJ2-7; abundance: .; d_gene: TRBD2; v_gene: TRBV7-3; CDR3nt: TGTGCCAGCAGCTTATATGCTACGACTAGCGCTCGTTCCTACGAGCAGTACTTC; CDR3aa: CASSLYATTSARSYEQYF
j_gene: TRBJ1-1; abundance: .; d_gene: .; v_gene: TRBV6-6; CDR3nt: TGTGCCAGCACCTCGACAGGCCGTGAAGCTTTCTTT; CDR3aa: CASTSTGREAFF
j_gene: TRBJ1-6; abundance: few; d_gene: .; v_gene: TRBV15; CDR3nt: TGTGCCACCAGCAGAGATGGGAACCGGGGAGGCTCACCCCTCCACTTT; CDR3aa: CATSRDGNRGGSPLHF
j_gene: TRBJ1-6; abundance: few; d_gene: .; v_gene: TRBV2; CDR3nt: TGTGCCAGCAGTCCAGGTTCACCCCTCCACTTT; CDR3aa: CASSPGSPLHF
j_gene: TRBJ1-1; abundance: .; d_gene: .; v_gene: TRBV4-3; CDR3nt: TGCGCCAGCAGCCAAGATTATCGTCCGAACACTGAAGCTTTCTTT; CDR3aa: CASSQDYRPNTEAFF
j_gene: TRBJ2-5; abundance: few; d_gene: .; v_gene: TRBV15; CDR3nt: TGTGCCACCAGCAGGGCCGGGACGGACAGAACCCAGTACTTC; CDR3aa: CATSRAGTDRTQYF
j_gene: TRBJ2-3; abundance: many; d_gene: TRBD2; v_gene: TRBV6-4; CDR3nt: TGTGCCAGCAGTGAAGCGGGGGGAACAGATACGCAGTATTTT; CDR3aa: CASSEAGGTDTQYF
j_gene: TRBJ2-1; abundance: few; d_gene: .; v_gene: TRBV5-1; CDR3nt: TGCGCCAGCAGCTTGGCTCTGAGGGATGAGCAGTTCTTC; CDR3aa: CASSLALRDEQFF
j_gene: TRBJ2-7; abundance: few; d_gene: TRBD1; v_gene: TRBV7-2; CDR3nt: TGTGCCAGCAGCCCGCGGACAGGGTCCTCCTACGAGCAGTACTTC; CDR3aa: CASSPRTGSSYEQYF
j_gene: TRBJ2-5; abundance: few; d_gene: TRBD1; v_gene: TRBV10-3; CDR3nt: TGTGCCATCAGTGACCCGACAGGGGCCCTGGAAGAGACCCAGTACTTC; CDR3aa: CAISDPTGALEETQYF
j_gene: TRBJ1-4; abundance: .; d_gene: TRBD1; v_gene: TRBV6-5; CDR3nt: TGTGCCAGCAGCAGACTAGGAGGGGGCAAGGAAAAACTGTTTTTT; CDR3aa: CASSRLGGGKEKLFF
j_gene: TRBJ1-2; abundance: .; d_gene: TRBD1; v_gene: TRBV28; CDR3nt: TGTGCCAGCAGTCGGGACAGGGACTATGGCTACACCTTC; CDR3aa: CASSRDRDYGYTF
j_gene: TRBJ2-2; abundance: .; d_gene: .; v_gene: TRBV5-4; CDR3nt: TGTGCCAGCAGCCTGAACAGGGTTGCCGGGGAGCTGTTTTTT; CDR3aa: CASSLNRVAGELFF
j_gene: TRBJ1-5; abundance: .; d_gene: .; v_gene: TRBV29-1; CDR3nt: TGCAGCGTTAGGTCGGGGGGCGCGGAACAGCCCCAGCATTTT; CDR3aa: CSVRSGGAEQPQHF